Below are 7 T cell receptor beta chains sequenced from a single sample in a study of blood T cell repertoires in COVID-19 (dated by TCRdb to about 2020). The library was generated by the immunoSEQ multiplex PCR assay. Imported from immuneACCESS, the table was reduced by TCRdb to in-frame sequences with V and J called. These copies leave out some clones; in studies compared against another copy, an unresolved V gene accounts for under half, and the cause of the remainder is not known. The sample table shows around 190,000 clones, and approximately 90% are seen once. Of the sample, roughly 2% is held by the ten largest clones. The sample consisted of peripheral blood. These receptor sequences come from a man between 18 and 29 years old who had recovered from COVID-19.

V usage is TRBV12-3 or TRBV12-4 and J usage is TRBJ1-2; 10 nucleotides align to TRBD1. The V gene end was trimmed by 3 bases and the J gene end by 9 bases; junction bases not matched to a gene: 1. The CDR3 contains 12 residues. Here the CDR3 DNA reads TGTGCCAGCAGTTTGGGACAGGGGAGCTACACCTTC. Its protein product is CASSLGQGSYTF.

This chain uses TRBV5-1 with TRBJ2-3; 7 positions agree with TRBD2. The CDR3 runs to 16 residues. The junction had 12 bases not matched to a gene; V was cut back by 5 bases and J by 3 bases. Germline CDR1 SGHRS, CDR2 YFSETQ. The CDR3 reads CASSTLSAGATDTQYF. The CDR3 nucleotides are TGCGCCAGCAGTACCCTGTCGGCGGGAGCTACAGATACGCAGTATTTT.

CDR3 nucleotides: TGTGCCTGTATAAGACAGGGGATCTACACCTTC. This codes for CACIRQGIYTF. The chain links TRBV30 to TRBJ1-2; 8 bases map to TRBD1. The V gene's germline CDR1 is GTSNPN and CDR2 SVGIG (reference sequence). J gave up 10 bases and V 6 bases, and 7 bases lay outside the gene matches. The CDR3 covers 11 residues.

CDR3 nucleotide sequence: TGTGCCAGCAGTTCGCGGCATAGCAATCAGCCCCAGCATTTT. Amino acid sequence: CASSSRHSNQPQHF. This chain links TRBV2 with TRBJ1-5; no clear D. V shed 5 bases and J shed 0 bases, with 8 bases lying between them. Germline V CDR1 and CDR2: SNHLY, FYNNEI. The CDR3 has 14 amino acids.

The chain has TRBV9 and TRBJ2-2; weak D call: TRBD2 (6 bases). V shed 0 bases and J shed 0 bases, with 6 bases lying between them. The CDR3 is 15 amino acids. Germline CDR1 reads SGDLS; CDR2 reads YYNGEE. The CDR3 spells CASSVVAANTGELFF. The CDR3 DNA reads TGTGCCAGCAGCGTAGTAGCGGCGAACACCGGGGAGCTGTTTTTT.

The V gene is TRBV7-6, the J gene TRBJ2-5; 8 nucleotides line up with TRBD2. Germline loops: CDR1 SGHVS, CDR2 FNYEAQ. V gave up 5 bases and J gave up 4 bases; unmatched junction bases: 6. This CDR3 region has 14 residues. The CDR3 loop reads CASSAVLAGETQYF. CDR3 bases: TGTGCCAGCAGCGCTGTCCTAGCGGGAGAGACCCAGTACTTC.

This clone was found once. This chain links TRBV12-3 or TRBV12-4 with TRBJ2-1; a weak D match, TRBD1 (6 bases). The ends were cut back, 7 bases at V and 14 bases at J, with 15 bases in the middle. The CDR3 spans 11 residues. The CDR3 DNA is TGTGCCAGCAAACAGGGAAATGACAAGTTCTTC. Translated, it gives CASKQGNDKFF.